The rows below give T cell receptor beta chains drawn from one sample of a study of blood T cell repertoires in COVID-19. Measured with immunoSEQ multiplex PCR; TCRdb has only the in-frame clones, and not every one. The table lists around 140,000 clones, around 89% of them singletons. Sequencing input: peripheral blood. The receptors derive from a man aged 50-60 years with active or convalescent COVID-19. Each CDR3 is given with its conserved first and last residue. A D gene is named only where the DNA matches it firmly. Expanded clones get a size class; other rows say once, few or many, or leave the size out.

D: TRBD1
V: TRBV30
J: TRBJ1-1
size: .
DNA: TGTGCCTGGAGTCTGTCCGACAGGGACACTGAAGCTTTCTTT
CDR3: CAWSLSDRDTEAFF

D: TRBD2
V: TRBV29-1
J: TRBJ2-2
size: .
DNA: TGCAGCGTCGGGACTAGCGGAGACCGGGAGCTGTTTTTT
CDR3: CSVGTSGDRELFF

D: .
V: TRBV12-3/TRBV12-4
J: TRBJ1-1
size: .
DNA: TGTGCCAGCAGCCACGGGGGGAACACTGAAGCTTTCTTT
CDR3: CASSHGGNTEAFF

D: TRBD1
V: TRBV6-5
J: TRBJ1-5
size: .
DNA: TGTGCCAGCAGTAGACAGGGGAATCAGCCCCAGCATTTT
CDR3: CASSRQGNQPQHF

D: TRBD1
V: TRBV5-1
J: TRBJ1-1
size: .
DNA: TGCGCCAGCAGCTTGGAACACAGGGGTGTTGGCACTGAAGCTTTCTTT
CDR3: CASSLEHRGVGTEAFF

D: TRBD1
V: TRBV19
J: TRBJ1-5
size: .
DNA: TGTGCCACCACGGACAGGCCAGTCGATCAGCCCCAGCATTTT
CDR3: CATTDRPVDQPQHF

D: .
V: TRBV12-3/TRBV12-4
J: TRBJ1-2
size: .
DNA: TGTGCCAGCAGTCGGACAGCTAACTATGGCTACACCTTC
CDR3: CASSRTANYGYTF

D: .
V: TRBV19
J: TRBJ2-6
size: .
DNA: TGTGCCAGTAGCACAGGGTCTGGGGCCAACGTCCTGACTTTC
CDR3: CASSTGSGANVLTF

D: TRBD1
V: TRBV10-3
J: TRBJ1-1
size: few
DNA: TGTGCCATCAGCGTTTCGCGACAGGGGATATCTGAAGCTTTCTTT
CDR3: CAISVSRQGISEAFF

D: .
V: TRBV5-6
J: TRBJ1-2
size: .
DNA: TGTGCCAGCATCCCATCGGGGGGCGCCGCCTATGGCTACACCTTC
CDR3: CASIPSGGAAYGYTF

D: .
V: TRBV5-1
J: TRBJ2-2
size: once
DNA: TGCGCCAGCAGCTTGGGAGGCACCGGGGAGCTGTTTTTT
CDR3: CASSLGGTGELFF

D: TRBD1
V: TRBV20-1
J: TRBJ1-5
size: .
DNA: TGCAGTGCTAGTTGGGGACAGGGATTTAGCAATCAGCCCCAGCATTTT
CDR3: CSASWGQGFSNQPQHF

D: TRBD2
V: TRBV11-2
J: TRBJ2-1
size: .
DNA: TGTGCCAGCAGCTTAATTACTAGCGGGAGTGTCGATGAGCAGTTCTTC
CDR3: CASSLITSGSVDEQFF

D: TRBD2
V: TRBV5-6
J: TRBJ2-5
size: .
DNA: TGTGCCAGCAAACTAGCGGGAGTGATGCGAGAGACCCAGTACTTC
CDR3: CASKLAGVMRETQYF

D: .
V: TRBV7-6
J: TRBJ1-5
size: .
DNA: TGTGCCAGCAGCTCCCGTCAGGGACAGCCCCAGCATTTT
CDR3: CASSSRQGQPQHF

D: .
V: TRBV19
J: TRBJ1-3
size: .
DNA: TGTGCCAGTAGTCTACTAGCAGGGAGGTCTGGAAACACCATATATTTT
CDR3: CASSLLAGRSGNTIYF

D: .
V: TRBV3-1/TRBV3-2
J: TRBJ1-4
size: .
DNA: TGTGCCAGCAAGGACAGTAATGAAAAACTGTTTTTT
CDR3: CASKDSNEKLFF

D: .
V: TRBV14
J: TRBJ1-2
size: .
DNA: TGTGCCAGCAGCCGAAGAACCGGGGGTGGATATGGCTACACCTTC
CDR3: CASSRRTGGGYGYTF

D: .
V: TRBV5-6
J: TRBJ2-7
size: .
DNA: TGTGCCAGCAGCCGCGTCGGAAGCTTACGGGACTCCTACGAGCAGTACTTC
CDR3: CASSRVGSLRDSYEQYF

D: TRBD1
V: TRBV15
J: TRBJ2-7
size: .
DNA: TGTGCCACCAGCAGGGGACAGGGGTTCCAGGGGGAGCAGTACTTC
CDR3: CATSRGQGFQGEQYF

D: TRBD1
V: TRBV6-1
J: TRBJ2-7
size: .
DNA: TGTGCCAGCAGTGATTTGACAGGGGGCACCTACGAGCAGTACTTC
CDR3: CASSDLTGGTYEQYF

D: .
V: TRBV5-1
J: TRBJ2-6
size: .
DNA: TGCGCCAGCAGCCTCAGGGGTGCTGGGGCCAACGTCCTGACTTTC
CDR3: CASSLRGAGANVLTF

D: TRBD1
V: TRBV6-5
J: TRBJ2-3
size: .
DNA: TGTGCCAGCAGTTTCGGACAGGAAGGTTGGGATACGCAGTATTTT
CDR3: CASSFGQEGWDTQYF